This T cell receptor (beta chain) was captured by sequencing in a study of blood T cell repertoires in COVID-19. Study background: Samples came from the United States, Italy and Spain, spanning acute and convalescent COVID-19. Nucleic acid was either cDNA or gDNA, and it came from T cells, B-cell-depleted T cells, or PBMCs.

The germline gives CDR1 KGHSH, CDR2 LQKENI. The V and J ends lost 6 bases and 10 bases respectively, with 22 bases between them. The CDR3 totals 15 residues. Original handling: By means of reference gene primer amplification, nucleated cell counts were estimated. Sequenced by immunoSEQ multiplex PCR; TCRdb stores in-frame clones only, minus some. V and J calls and clone size are given by that table; D and trimming were obtained from the DNA. The profile shows over 200,000 clones, over 75% of them singletons. The TCR comes from a man older than 75 with acute or convalescent COVID-19. Sequenced input: peripheral blood. The genes are TRBV18 and TRBJ2-1; tentatively, D is TRBD2 (6 bases). CDR3 amino acids: CASSARRGGISEQFF. The CDR3 DNA reads as TGTGCCAGCTCCGCCCGTCGTGGGGGGATTTCCGAGCAGTTCTTC. The entire variable domain, with the rest obtained from reference TRBV18 and TRBJ2-1, is as follows: NAGVMQNPRHLVRRRGQEARLRCSPMKGHSHVYWYRQLPEEGLKFMVYLQKENIIDESGMPKERFSAEFPKEGPSILRIQQVVRGDSAAYFCASSARRGGISEQFFGPGTRLTVL.